This T cell receptor beta chain was obtained from a study of blood T cell repertoires in COVID-19. Study in general: Sites in the United States, Italy and Spain provided acute and convalescent COVID-19 samples.

Germline assignment: CDR1 MRHNA and CDR2 SNTAGT. The CDR3 spans 16 residues. V shed 10 bases and J shed 0 bases, with 19 bases lying between them. Libraries were prepared by immunoSEQ multiplex PCR; TCRdb keeps only in-frame clonotypes and omits some of them. The sample lists around 260,000 clones, about nine tenths occurring once. The specimen was peripheral blood. The V and J genes are TRBV6-4 and TRBJ1-3, with D possibly TRBD1 on 6 matching bases. The TCR originated in a man in his sixties who had recovered from COVID-19. As DNA, the CDR3 is TGTGCCACTCCGAACCGACAGGCCCTCTCTGGAAACACCATATATTTT. Protein product: CATPNRQALSGNTIYF.